This T cell receptor beta chain comes out of a study of blood T cell repertoires in COVID-19. This CDR3 has 12 amino acids. CDR1 and CDR2 (germline): SQVTM, ANQGSEA. Trimming removed 0 bases at V and 8 bases at J, with 10 bases between. TCRdb's table, derived via immunoSEQ multiplex PCR, lists solely in-frame clones and lacks some. The sample has 70,000 or so clones; about four fifths are singletons. The TCR comes from a human donor in a cohort sampled during active COVID-19. Sequenced input: peripheral blood. The chain uses TRBV29-1 and TRBJ1-2; D remains ambiguous. This CDR3 is CSVEDRYFGYTF. Written as DNA, the CDR3 is TGCAGCGTTGAAGACAGGTATTTCGGCTACACCTTC.